This passage covers 6 T cell receptor beta chains from one sample sequenced in a study of cytomegalovirus exposure and HLA in healthy donors. The study ran its PCR with 60 Vbeta and 13 Jbeta primers. Here immunoSEQ multiplex PCR was the method, and the copy in TCRdb shows in-frame clones only, minus some. This repertoire shows 100,000 to 150,000 clones, more than 9% found once; its top ten account for approximately 4.4%. The source material was PBMCs. All receptors come from a woman younger than 35 in good health and CMV-seropositive.

This chain joins TRBV10-3 and TRBJ1-1; D possibly corresponds to TRBD1 (5 bases). The CDR3 loop spans 14 amino acids. Germline-derived CDR1 and CDR2 are ENHRY and SYGVKD. Trimming left V 1 base short and J 1 base short, with 7 bases between. The CDR3: CAISELGPNTEAFF. The CDR3 DNA reads TGTGCCATCAGTGAGTTGGGGCCGAACACTGAAGCTTTCTTT.

The table lists this clone with a few counts. This chain links TRBV29-1 with TRBJ1-3; D ambiguous. The V end lost 4 bases, the J end lost 1 base, and 11 bases lay between the germline ends. Germline V lookup: CDR1 SQVTM, CDR2 ANQGSEA. The CDR3 loop spans 14 amino acids. CDR3 region: CSVVGRLSGNTIYF. The CDR3 bases are TGCAGCGTTGTGGGCAGGCTGTCTGGAAACACCATATATTTT.

The chain joins TRBV28 to TRBJ1-5; 7 nucleotides align to TRBD1. The J segment lost 4 bases and the V segment lost 4 bases, leaving 7 bases of the junction unmatched. Per the germline V gene, CDR1 is MDHEN and CDR2 is SYDVKM. The CDR3 extends over 15 amino acids. CDR3 nucleotides: TGTGCCAGCAGTTACGTTACAGGGGCGAATCAGCCCCAGCATTTT. Its translation is CASSYVTGANQPQHF.

As DNA, the CDR3 is TGTGCCGTTTACCTAGCGGGGGAGCTGTTTTTT. Translation: CAVYLAGELFF. This rearrangement joins TRBV27 to TRBJ2-2, with D tentatively TRBD2 (6 bases). Germline lookup yields CDR1 MNHEY and CDR2 SMNVEV (reference sequence). The CDR3 spans 11 residues. Trimming pared 11 bases from V and 8 bases from J, leaving 12 bases between.

CDR3 in DNA: TGTGCCAGCAGCTCGGGATCCTATGGCTACACCTTC. Translated, it gives CASSSGSYGYTF. The rearrangement links TRBV5-6 to TRBJ1-2; the D is unclear. Per germline, CDR1 SGHDT and CDR2 YYEEEE. V was pared by 3 bases and J by 4 bases, with 7 bases between. The CDR3 spans 12 residues.

V is TRBV6-5 and J is TRBJ2-5, with 9 bases matching TRBD2. The V and J ends lost 6 bases and 4 bases, in that order; junction bases with no gene match: 6. The length of the CDR3 is 14 residues. Germline V lookup: CDR1 MNHEY, CDR2 SVGAGI. CDR3 sequence: CASSANSGRETQYF. The CDR3 coding sequence is TGTGCCAGCAGCGCCAATAGCGGGAGAGAGACCCAGTACTTC.